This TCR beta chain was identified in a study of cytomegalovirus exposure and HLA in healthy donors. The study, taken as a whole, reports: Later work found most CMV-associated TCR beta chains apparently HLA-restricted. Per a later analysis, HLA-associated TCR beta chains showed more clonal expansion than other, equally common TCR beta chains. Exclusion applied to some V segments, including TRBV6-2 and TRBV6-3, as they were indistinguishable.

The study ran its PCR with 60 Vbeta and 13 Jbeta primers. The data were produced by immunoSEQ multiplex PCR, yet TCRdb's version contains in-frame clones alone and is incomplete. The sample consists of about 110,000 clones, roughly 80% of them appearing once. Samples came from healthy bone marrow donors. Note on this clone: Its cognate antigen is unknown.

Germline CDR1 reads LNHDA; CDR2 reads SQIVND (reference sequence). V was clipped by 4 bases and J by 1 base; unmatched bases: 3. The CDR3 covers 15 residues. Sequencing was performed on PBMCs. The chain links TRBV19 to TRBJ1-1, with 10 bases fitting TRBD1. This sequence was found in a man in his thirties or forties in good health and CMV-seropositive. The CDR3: CASSNRQGANTEAFF. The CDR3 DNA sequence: TGTGCCAGTAGTAATCGACAGGGGGCGAACACTGAAGCTTTCTTT.